This is a list of T cell receptor beta chains from one sample in a study of shared clonotypes between healthy human individuals. This table comes from immunoSEQ multiplex PCR, and its TCRdb copy is limited to in-frame clones, with some not included. Of approximately 600,000 clones in the sample, about 95% were seen once. Specimen: naive CD8+ T cells sorted from blood. These receptors came from a woman between 25 and 40 years old in good health. CDR3s include the opening cysteine and the closing phenylalanine or tryptophan. Fields, in order: D gene, V gene, CDR3 protein. A D gene is named only where the DNA matches it firmly.

- | TRBV5-6 | CASSLAGNVAYEQYF
- | TRBV7-2 | CASSYRDYNEQFF
- | TRBV21-1 | CASSKVQGTPTQYF
- | TRBV14 | CASSQDRRLFSYNEQFF
TRBD2 | TRBV5-6 | CASSLGLAGAYNEQFF
- | TRBV11-2 | CASSLPRTGRVAYEQYF
- | TRBV4-1 | CASSETGEGANEQFF
- | TRBV28 | CASSSNRDNTGELFF
TRBD2 | TRBV5-6 | CASSPAGASGRYAYEQYF
- | TRBV20-1 | CSGSDRETQYF
- | TRBV27 | CASSSLLTDTQYF
- | TRBV19 | CASSIVAASYEQYF
- | TRBV7-3 | CASSLEQHNEQFF
TRBD1 | TRBV19 | CASSEGQGSQPQHF
- | TRBV5-4 | CASSQQDGSTDTQYF
- | TRBV28 | CASSYQLGLGPYGYTF
- | TRBV19 | CASSIRTPSYEQYF
TRBD1 | TRBV10-3 | CAISDGIQDREYTGELFF
TRBD2 | TRBV28 | CATISGEITGELFF
- | TRBV28 | CASSLPEGTSTDTQYF
- | TRBV19 | CASSMGTGMRQPQHF
TRBD2 | TRBV11-2 | CASRAGGSRNEQFF
- | TRBV7-9 | CACSLGGTSQPQHF
- | TRBV7-9 | CASSPGGVYEQYF
TRBD1 | TRBV6-5 | CASGDEGQAGRGYTF
TRBD2 | TRBV15 | CATSRVHAGGLGELFF
TRBD2 | TRBV13 | CASRTASGDEQYF
- | TRBV4-1 | CASSHRPGLSYGYTF
- | TRBV7-8 | CASSPELFGGYGYTF
- | TRBV5-6 | CASSSTSYEQYF
- | TRBV9 | CASSLGGANTEAFF
- | TRBV27 | CASSSFGLGAEAFF
- | TRBV7-9 | CASSSAARPSYEQYF
- | TRBV19 | CASNSQGWAQHF
TRBD2 | TRBV5-1 | CASSLGLAGVYEQYF
TRBD2 | TRBV7-9 | CASSYQAGVDQYF
- | TRBV11-2 | CASSPISGTDEKLFF
- | TRBV9 | CASSEGGENQPQHF
TRBD1 | TRBV19 | CASSPTGSYNEQFF
TRBD1 | TRBV28 | CASRRDREGEKLFF
- | TRBV27 | CASRDLETQYF
- | TRBV5-5 | CASSLLGEGYGYTF
- | TRBV27 | CASSPLEVVNTGELFF
- | TRBV27 | CASGGGRVTGNEQFF
- | TRBV15 | CATSSPNPVLGRTYEQYF
- | TRBV11-3 | CASSALIGNTGELFF
TRBD2 | TRBV7-8 | CASSLRTSGLNEQFF
- | TRBV5-1 | CASSSVGIDEQFF
TRBD2 | TRBV19 | CASSIAAGGYEQYF
- | TRBV7-9 | CASTLPRPPNTGELFF
TRBD2 | TRBV29-1 | CSVEGGLAEPYEQYF
TRBD1 | TRBV9 | CASSGWDRGRGGYGYTF